This T cell receptor beta chain was documented in a study of T-cell reconstitution after alpha-beta-depleted transplantation in children (dated by TCRdb to the mid-2010s). In the study overall: The study quantitatively tracked T-cell immune reconstitution after TCRalphabeta/CD19-depleted allogeneic hematopoietic cell transplantation in children using TCR repertoire profiling. Overall study results and their limits: Over subsequent months, a decline in hyperexpanded clone frequencies was noted, and after one year, T-cell counts and TCRbeta diversity were mostly ascribed to newly produced T cells. In some patients, high TCRbeta diversity at day 60 was attributed to recipient T cells and intrathymic progenitors that had survived conditioning. The apparently early recovery of alphabetaT-cell counts about two months after transplant reportedly depended on only several hundred rapidly expanded clones that came from non-depleted graft cells.

The germline V gene supplies CDR1 KGHSH and CDR2 LQKENI. V is clipped by 1 base and J by 0 bases, and the sequence between their germline boundaries is 12 bases long. Taken from cysteine to phenylalanine, the CDR3 has 16 residues. Here the CDR3 DNA is all that survives: 48 bases in frame from base 1. Libraries were made using PCR. Sequencing took place on an Illumina HiSeq 2500. To normalize quantification of the TCRbeta repertoire, the TCR libraries were built with molecular barcoding that relied on unique molecular identifiers. Through fastp at Q25 and MiXCR, TCRdb rebuilt clones from the public reads, retaining in-frame beta chains. Records with the same CDR3 protein are collapsed into one entry carrying the most frequent genes and DNA. A total of about 400,000 distinct CDR3 sequences appear in this sample, roughly 15% of them only once. The top ten constitute approximately 29% of the sample. This clonotype was seen ten or more times. Its cognate antigen has yet to be identified. No clone much larger than this one lies a single base away; base qualities are absent.

The treatment or condition label, as the study defines it: allogeneic hematopoietic cell transplantation with graft depleted of TCRalphabeta T cells and CD19 B cells. TCRalphabeta/CD19-depleted allogeneic hematopoietic cell grafts were given to the transplant recipients, all of whom were children. The material was PBMCs, mostly from graft donor cells, obtained 360 days after TCRalphabeta/CD19-depleted stem cell transplant. The chain employs TRBV18 and TRBJ1-1; a confident D gene designation cannot be given. The clonotype originates from a boy younger than two who had a stem cell transplant for Wiskott-Aldrich syndrome, so the T cells may come from the graft donor. DNA sequence: TGTGCCAGCTCACCACTGCAGGCACCTCTGAACACTGAAGCTTTCTTT. This gives the protein CASSPLQAPLNTEAFF.